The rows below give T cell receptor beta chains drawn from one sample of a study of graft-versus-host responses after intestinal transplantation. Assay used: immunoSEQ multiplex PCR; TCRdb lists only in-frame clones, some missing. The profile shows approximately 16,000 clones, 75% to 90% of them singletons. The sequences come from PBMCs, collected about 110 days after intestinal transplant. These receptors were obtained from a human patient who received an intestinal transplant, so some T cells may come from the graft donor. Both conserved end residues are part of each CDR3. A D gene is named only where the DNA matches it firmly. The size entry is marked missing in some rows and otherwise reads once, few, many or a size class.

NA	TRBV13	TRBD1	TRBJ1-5	CASSSGQLNQPQHF	TGTGCCAGCAGCTCGGGACAGCTAAATCAGCCCCAGCATTTT
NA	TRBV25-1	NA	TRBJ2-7	CASSWARVGDEQYF	TGTGCCAGCAGCTGGGCACGGGTCGGGGACGAGCAGTACTTC
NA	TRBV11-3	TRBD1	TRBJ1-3	CASSLQGTGNTIYF	TGTGCCAGCAGTCTACAGGGGACCGGAAACACCATATATTTT
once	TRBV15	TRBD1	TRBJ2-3	CATSTRGLDRGRRDTQYF	TGTGCCACCAGCACGAGGGGACTGGACAGGGGCCGCCGGGATACGCAGTATTTT
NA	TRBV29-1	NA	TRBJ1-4	CSADTGTNEKLFF	TGCAGCGCTGACACAGGGACGAATGAAAAACTGTTTTTT
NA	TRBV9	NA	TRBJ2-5	CASSVVEGVGETQYF	TGTGCCAGCAGCGTAGTCGAGGGAGTGGGAGAGACCCAGTACTTC
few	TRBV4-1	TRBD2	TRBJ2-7	CASSQSQAGNYEQYF	TGCGCCAGCAGCCAGTCACAAGCGGGGAATTACGAGCAGTACTTC
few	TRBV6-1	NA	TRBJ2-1	CASSEALPGYNEQFF	TGTGCCAGCAGTGAAGCGCTGCCAGGATACAATGAGCAGTTCTTC
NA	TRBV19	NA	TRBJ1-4	CASSPRGARSNEKLFF	TGTGCCAGTAGCCCCCGGGGGGCGCGAAGTAATGAAAAACTGTTTTTT
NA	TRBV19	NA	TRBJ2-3	CASSIRDWGTDTQYF	TGTGCCAGTAGTATAAGGGATTGGGGCACAGATACGCAGTATTTT
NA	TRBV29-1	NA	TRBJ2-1	CSVATGSSYNEQFF	TGCAGCGTGGCGACTGGGAGCTCCTACAATGAGCAGTTCTTC
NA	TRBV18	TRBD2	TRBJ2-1	CASSPGLAGVRREQFF	TGTGCCAGCTCACCGGGACTAGCGGGAGTTCGAAGGGAGCAGTTCTTC
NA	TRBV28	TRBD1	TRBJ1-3	CASSLLWDRGISGNTIYF	TGTGCCAGCAGTTTGTTGTGGGACAGGGGTATCTCAGGAAACACCATATATTTT
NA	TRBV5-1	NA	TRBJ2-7	CASSLAPDGFYEQYF	TGCGCCAGCAGCTTGGCCCCGGACGGATTCTACGAGCAGTACTTC
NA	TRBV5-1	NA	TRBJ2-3	CASSRTSGDTQYF	TGCGCCAGCAGCCGGACATCCGGAGATACGCAGTATTTT
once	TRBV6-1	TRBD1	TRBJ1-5	CASSQGAQPQHF	TGTGCCAGCAGTCAGGGGGCTCAGCCCCAGCATTTT
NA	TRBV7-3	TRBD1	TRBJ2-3	CASSRTGYTDTQYF	TGTGCCAGCAGCCGGACAGGCTACACAGATACGCAGTATTTT
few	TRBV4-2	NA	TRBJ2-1	CASSQDLGELAYNEQFF	TGTGCCAGCAGCCAAGATCTTGGGGAGCTCGCCTACAATGAGCAGTTCTTC
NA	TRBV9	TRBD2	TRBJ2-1	CASSVAGTRYNEQFF	TGTGCCAGCAGCGTAGCTGGGACTAGGTACAATGAGCAGTTCTTC
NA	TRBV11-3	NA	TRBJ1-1	CASSLGGDTEAFF	TGTGCCAGCAGCTTAGGGGGGGACACTGAAGCTTTCTTT
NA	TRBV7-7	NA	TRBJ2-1	CASSFRVNEQFF	TGTGCTAGCAGCTTCAGGGTTAATGAGCAGTTCTTC
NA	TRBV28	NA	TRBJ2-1	CASSYGPLVNEQFF	TGTGCCAGCAGTTATGGACCCTTGGTGAATGAGCAGTTCTTC